The sequence of this T cell receptor beta chain was determined in a study of blood T cell repertoires in COVID-19 (TCRdb year 2020). At the level of the whole study: Samples covering the acute and convalescent phases of COVID-19 were provided by collaborators in the United States, Italy and Spain. The prospective study material was composed of cDNA or gDNA derived from T cells, B-cell-depleted T cells, or PBMCs. HLA class I and class II types, where available, came from metadata supplied by the sample provider rather than from assay-based typing. The repertoires were made available in a free public database intended to serve as a resource for research on the immune response to SARS-CoV-2. Deeply sampled blood TCRbeta repertoires from subjects exposed to, actively infected with, or recovered from COVID-19 were included in the dataset. The sample metadata nearly always contained a de-identified subject ID, COVID-19 status, age in years and sex. Samples were obtained from the ongoing ImmuneRACE study (first 160 participants) and from 1,000 to 1,500 subjects provided by 6 global collaborators. The investigation overall reported the following: Clinical and demographic metadata were provided uncurated, with the amount varying by source and participant.

In regard to this clone: Which antigen it targets is not known. An end of the junction differs from the germline gene, which may be a read error.

TCRbeta CDR3 regions were amplified from genomic DNA by means of the immunoSEQ Assay, a bias-controlled multiplex PCR. On the study's bioinformatics: The number of nucleated cells in each sample was estimated by amplification of reference gene primers within the assay. To quantify the absolute abundance of each unique TCRbeta CDR3 rearrangement, sequence reads were collapsed and filtered. Productive Simpson clonality was computed per sample as the square root of Simpson's diversity index over productive rearrangements. TCRdb obtained this table from immuneACCESS and retained in-frame rearrangements with V and J assigned. These tables miss some clones; where compared with another copy, unresolved V genes account for less than half of the shortfall, and the remainder is unexplained. The V and J calls and the clone size are those of that table, but D and trimming were determined from the DNA. The sample yields over 25,000 clones; around nine tenths were counted once. 13% of the sample belongs to the ten largest clones.

Whole blood was collected in K2EDTA tubes by collaborating institutions according to the institutions' own protocols. Collaborator samples were shipped for TCRbeta analysis as frozen whole blood, isolated PBMCs, or DNA extracted from either sample type. The origin of this receptor is a man in his 70s with active COVID-19. The material sequenced was peripheral blood.

Read as DNA, the sequence is TGTGCCAGCAGTGAAGCGGGGGGGCGCGGGGCCTCCTTC. Its amino acids are CASSEAGGRGASF. The chain joins TRBV6-1 to TRBJ1-2; the D gene is possibly TRBD1, with 6 bases matching. The CDR3 has 13 amino acids, counting the end cysteine and phenylalanine. Only the CDR3 region is kept as DNA, spanning 39 bases read in frame from base 1. Based on the germline V gene, the CDR1 and CDR2 sequences are MNHNS and SASEGT.